This passage covers 15 T cell receptor beta chains from one sample sequenced in a study of shared clonotypes between healthy human individuals. Libraries were prepared by immunoSEQ multiplex PCR; TCRdb keeps only in-frame clonotypes and omits some of them. The sample has about 380,000 clones; approximately 97% are singletons. Sequenced material: memory CD8+ T cells sorted from blood. Subset here: CD45RO+ cells pooled with CCR7-negative TemRA cells. The source of these receptors is a young man in good health.

CDR3 region: CASRRTGSLYEQYF. As DNA, the CDR3 is TGTGCCAGCAGACGGACAGGGTCCCTCTACGAGCAGTACTTC. The chain is built from TRBV27 and TRBJ2-7, with TRBD1 identical over 8 bases. Germline lookup yields CDR1 MNHEY and CDR2 SMNVEV (reference sequence). Germline trimming cut 6 bases from V and 3 bases from J; bases unmatched to any gene: 7. The length of the CDR3 is 14 residues.

The gene calls are TRBV30 and TRBJ1-1, with D maybe TRBD1 (6 bases). This CDR3 spans 14 amino acids. Germline-derived CDR1 and CDR2 are GTSNPN and SVGIG (reference sequence). V was shortened by 5 bases and J by 3 bases, with 16 bases between the two germline ends. The CDR3 coding sequence is TGTGCCTGGGAAACAGGGACCGGGGACACTGAAGCTTTCTTT. This translates into CAWETGTGDTEAFF.

The J gene is TRBJ1-2, the V gene TRBV28; the match to TRBD1 covers 7 bases. After removal of 7 bases from V and 4 bases from J, the junction contained 9 bases not matched to a gene. CDR3 length equals 14 residues. CDR1 MDHEN and CDR2 SYDVKM come from the germline V gene. The CDR3: CASTGAGGPYGYTF. The CDR3 DNA sequence: TGTGCCAGCACGGGGGCAGGGGGGCCCTATGGCTACACCTTC.

The V gene is TRBV30, the J gene TRBJ2-1; D gene uncertain. The ends were cut back, 3 bases at V and 6 bases at J, with 6 bases in the middle. Germline CDR1 reads GTSNPN; CDR2 reads SVGIG (reference sequence). This CDR3 is 11 amino acids long. The CDR3 region is CAWRGPNEQFF. As DNA, the CDR3 is TGTGCCTGGAGAGGGCCCAATGAGCAGTTCTTC.

Written as DNA, the CDR3 is TGTGCCACAGGGGGCGCCCTCTCTGGGGCCAACGTCCTGACTTTC. Protein sequence: CATGGALSGANVLTF. The chain links TRBV15 to TRBJ2-6; 7 positions match TRBD1. The CDR3 runs 15 residues. The germline V gene has CDR1 LNHNV and CDR2 YYDKDF (reference sequence). Losses at the gene ends were 9 bases for V and 0 bases for J; bases not matched to a gene: 5.

V is TRBV4-1 and J is TRBJ2-3; D is undetermined. V gave up 0 bases and J gave up 0 bases, with 7 bases separating them. Germline CDR1 and CDR2: MGHRA and YSYEKL. The CDR3 is made up of 15 amino acids. The CDR3 protein is CASSQDGWSTDTQYF. The CDR3 bases are TGCGCCAGCAGCCAAGATGGGTGGAGCACAGATACGCAGTATTTT.

This chain links TRBV20-1 with TRBJ1-1; weak D call: TRBD1 (5 bases). Trimming pared 3 bases from V and 5 bases from J, leaving 7 bases between. Germline V gene data show CDR1 as DFQATT and CDR2 as SNEGSKA (reference sequence). This CDR3 has 11 residues. In DNA form, the CDR3 reads TGCAGTGCTAGTTGGGGGACTGAAGCTTTCTTT. Protein: CSASWGTEAFF.

This chain connects TRBV5-1 to TRBJ2-3, with 10 bases that match TRBD2. The CDR3 is made up of 16 amino acids. Germline CDR1 reads SGHRS; CDR2 reads YFSETQ. J was trimmed by 0 bases and V by 2 bases; bases with no gene match: 3. The DNA of the CDR3 is TGCGCCAGCAGCTTAAGAGCGGGAGGGAGCACAGATACGCAGTATTTT. Its protein product is CASSLRAGGSTDTQYF.

The rearrangement links TRBV10-2 to TRBJ2-7; D is perhaps TRBD2 (6 bases). CDR1 and CDR2 from the germline V gene are WSHSY and SAAADI. This CDR3 spans 12 amino acids. Deletions cut 6 bases from V and 7 bases from J, with 13 bases between. CDR3 bases: TGCGCCAGCAGATCGGGACTTTGGGAGCAGTACTTC. The encoded protein is CASRSGLWEQYF.

Concerning this clone itself: The sample contains more than one DNA sequence encoding this CDR3. J is TRBJ2-7 and V is TRBV11-2, with D possibly TRBD1 on 6 matching bases. Germline CDR1 reads SGHAT; CDR2 reads FQNNGV. This CDR3 region has 12 residues. V was trimmed by 2 bases and J by 4 bases, leaving 6 bases between them. CDR3 bases: TGTGCCAGCAGCTTACAGGGGTACGAGCAGTACTTC. Translated: CASSLQGYEQYF. Combining the CDR3 with reference TRBV11-2 and TRBJ2-7 gives the whole variable domain EAGVAQSPRYKIIEKRQSVAFWCNPISGHATLYWYQQILGQGPKLLIQFQNNGVVDDSQLPKDRFSAERLKGVDSTLKIQPAKLEDSAVYLCASSLQGYEQYFGPGTRLTVT.

The chain has TRBV18 and TRBJ2-1; 7 nucleotides align to TRBD2. Germline trimming cut 1 base from V and 0 bases from J; bases unmatched to any gene: 3. The length of the CDR3 is 16 residues. The germline gives CDR1 KGHSH, CDR2 LQKENI. The CDR3 spells CASSPRRESSYNEQFF. DNA for the CDR3: TGTGCCAGCTCACCACGGCGGGAGAGCTCCTACAATGAGCAGTTCTTC.

The chain couples TRBV4-1 to TRBJ1-5; D gene ambiguous. The ends were cut back, 0 bases at V and 0 bases at J, with 6 bases in the middle. The CDR3 runs 15 residues. Germline assignment: CDR1 MGHRA and CDR2 YSYEKL. The CDR3 region has the DNA TGCGCCAGCAGCCAAGATTGGGTTAGCAATCAGCCCCAGCATTTT. This sequence encodes CASSQDWVSNQPQHF.

The chain is built from TRBV10-3 and TRBJ2-7; a possible D gene is TRBD2 (5 bases). Trimming stripped 8 bases from V and 4 bases from J, with 15 bases between. The CDR3 length is 13 residues. Germline loops: CDR1 ENHRY, CDR2 SYGVKD. As DNA, the CDR3 is TGTGCCATCCGCACCCGGGAAGGGTACGAGCAGTACTTC. This codes for CAIRTREGYEQYF.

The rearrangement joins TRBV4-2 to TRBJ1-1, with D maybe TRBD1 (5 bases). Germline V gene data show CDR1 as LGHNA and CDR2 as YNFKEQ. V was pared by 0 bases and J by 0 bases, with 11 bases between. This CDR3 spans 16 amino acids. CDR3 region: CASSQEARGMNTEAFF. The CDR3 DNA follows: TGTGCCAGCAGCCAAGAGGCTAGGGGAATGAACACTGAAGCTTTCTTT.

This clone was counted a single time. V gene TRBV9 combines with J gene TRBJ2-2; no reliable D call. The V gene lost 0 bases and the J gene lost 5 bases, with 11 bases spanning the gap. The CDR3 consists of 15 residues. Germline CDR1 and CDR2: SGDLS and YYNGEE. The DNA for the CDR3 is TGTGCCAGCAGCGTAGTCGAAGGGCCGACCGGGGAGCTGTTTTTT. The encoded protein is CASSVVEGPTGELFF.